The clone carrying this T cell receptor (beta chain) came up a few times. Its antigen is not known. Researchers prepared the TCRbeta library using unique molecular identifiers, the study reports. Via MiXCR, TCRdb re-called the PCR reads, giving one row per CDR3 protein. The sample records about a million distinct CDR3 sequences, roughly 29% being singletons. Trimming shortened V by 6 bases and J by 5 bases, and 22 bases separated the two germline ends. The CDR3 extends over 15 amino acids. Per germline, CDR1 DFQATT and CDR2 SNEGSKA (reference sequence). This sample stems from a study of T-cell reconstitution after alpha-beta-depleted transplantation in children. Study-wide findings and caveats: There were reportedly several hundred expanded graft clones from which alpha-beta T cells came about two months after transplant.

The rearrangement links TRBV20-1 to TRBJ1-1; D unclear. Sequenced here: PBMCs, mostly from graft donor cells, sampled 360 days after TCRalphabeta/CD19-depleted stem cell transplant. The receptor's source is a boy in the first two years of life who had a stem cell transplant for SCID, so the T cells may come from the graft donor. CDR3 protein: CSAPGPSTARTEAFF. Here the CDR3 DNA reads TGCAGTGCCCCCGGACCGTCGACGGCTCGGACTGAAGCTTTCTTT.